Each of the 21 T cell receptor beta chains below was sequenced from the same sample in a study of shared clonotypes between healthy human individuals (TCRdb year 2020). Library creation used the immunoSEQ multiplex PCR assay. What TCRdb holds here is the immuneACCESS table cut down to in-frame rearrangements. Part of the clones is not present; checked against another copy, under half of the missing clones reflect an unresolved V gene, and the others are unexplained. The sample yields about 1.5 million clones; 95% to 97% were counted once. 1% to 1.5% of the sample is held by the ten biggest clonotypes. Sequenced sample: naive CD4+ T cells sorted from blood. The sample's cell subset or site, from its label and the paper: CD45RA+ positively selected. These receptors all come from a man between 25 and 39 years old in good health.

The DNA of the CDR3 is TGTGCCAGTAGTATAGGCGCAGGAGAAGAGACCCAGTACTTC. Its protein product is CASSIGAGEETQYF. The V and J genes are TRBV19 and TRBJ2-5, with no clear D. Germline values: CDR1 LNHDA, CDR2 SQIVND (reference sequence). V lost 1 base to trimming and J lost 3 bases, with 9 bases between them. CDR3 length equals 14 residues.

This sequence joins TRBV5-1 and TRBJ2-1, with D possibly matching TRBD1 (5 bases). There are 15 residues in the CDR3. The ends were cut back, 2 bases at V and 6 bases at J, with 15 bases in the middle. Per the germline V gene, CDR1 is SGHRS and CDR2 is YFSETQ. The CDR3 protein is CASSFLSSRGNEQFF. For the CDR3, the DNA is TGCGCCAGCAGCTTTTTGTCCTCAAGGGGCAATGAGCAGTTCTTC.

The V call is TRBV6-6, the J call TRBJ2-7; the match to TRBD2 covers 11 bases. The CDR3 is 16 amino acids. V shed 2 bases, J shed 5 bases, and the junction held 8 bases outside the gene matches. CDR1 and CDR2 from the germline V gene are MNHNY and SVGAGI (reference sequence). The CDR3 protein is CASSYGSGRAANEQYF. The DNA for the CDR3 is TGTGCCAGCAGTTACGGTAGCGGGAGGGCGGCAAACGAGCAGTACTTC.

The chain recombines TRBV30 with TRBJ2-2, with 7 bases identical to TRBD2. CDR1 GTSNPN and CDR2 SVGIG come from the germline V gene (reference sequence). This CDR3 contains 13 residues. CDR3 sequence (DNA): TGTGGTGCGACTAGCAATCCCACCGGGGAGCTGTTTTTT. Its protein is CGATSNPTGELFF.

V usage is TRBV7-8 and J usage is TRBJ2-7; TRBD2 agrees at 12 bases. V gave up 1 base and J gave up 5 bases; unmatched junction bases: 3. Germline assignment: CDR1 SGHVS and CDR2 FQNEAQ. The CDR3 sequence is 15 residues long. CDR3 nucleotide sequence: TGTGCCAGCAGCTTAGTGACTAGCGGGAGCCACGAGCAGTACTTC. This sequence encodes CASSLVTSGSHEQYF.

This chain joins TRBV7-9 and TRBJ2-2; a possible D gene is TRBD1 (6 bases). Germline V gives CDR1 SEHNR, CDR2 FQNEAQ (reference sequence). Trimming took 4 bases from V and 2 from J, leaving 11 bases between them. The CDR3 runs to 15 residues. CDR3 DNA: TGTGCCAGCAGCTCTCGGACAGCTAACACCGGGGAGCTGTTTTTT. Translating gives CASSSRTANTGELFF.

The genes are TRBV5-6 and TRBJ2-4; no definite D call. Germline V gene lookup returns CDR1 SGHDT and CDR2 YYEEEE. Trimming took 4 bases from V and 2 from J, leaving 7 bases between them. The CDR3 spans 13 residues. CDR3 DNA: TGTGCCAGCAGCCAGCCTACCAAAAACATTCAGTACTTC. This sequence encodes CASSQPTKNIQYF.

The genes are TRBV7-8 and TRBJ2-1; no reliable D call. V was shortened by 6 bases and J by 0 bases, with 9 bases between the two germline ends. This CDR3 is built from 14 residues. From germline, CDR1 is SGHVS and CDR2 FQNEAQ. The CDR3 bases are TGTGCCAGCAGTAGACTGAGCTCCTACAATGAGCAGTTCTTC. It specifies CASSRLSSYNEQFF.

V is TRBV7-8 and J is TRBJ2-5, with a tentative D call TRBD1 (6 bases). Germline loops: CDR1 SGHVS, CDR2 FQNEAQ. V lost 5 bases and J 4 bases, leaving 17 bases between the germline ends. The CDR3 is 15 amino acids. CDR3 region: CASSIDRIGIETQYF. In DNA, the CDR3 is TGTGCCAGCAGCATTGACAGGATAGGAATAGAGACCCAGTACTTC.

V usage is TRBV28 and J usage is TRBJ2-7; D is uncertain. The CDR3 covers 16 residues. Looked up from germline, CDR1 is MDHEN and CDR2 is SYDVKM. Trimming left V 1 base short and J 9 bases short, with 22 bases between. In DNA form, the CDR3 reads TGTGCCAGCAGTTTATCCCTCCCAAATCGACCAGTCTTGCAGTACTTC. This gives the protein CASSLSLPNRPVLQYF.

The chain has TRBV11-3 and TRBJ2-3, with TRBD1 matching over 7 bases. Germline V lookup: CDR1 SGHNT, CDR2 YENEEA. The CDR3 is 15 amino acids. After removal of 1 base from V and 2 bases from J, the junction contained 3 bases not matched to a gene. The CDR3 bases are TGTGCCAGCAGCTTAGGGACAGGCTACACAGATACGCAGTATTTT. Translation gives CASSLGTGYTDTQYF.

The rearrangement joins TRBV9 to TRBJ2-5; D may match TRBD1 or TRBD2 (7 bases each). The CDR3 totals 16 residues. Trimming left V 6 bases short and J 3 bases short, with 21 bases between. CDR1 is SGDLS, CDR2 YYNGEE, per germline. The DNA of the CDR3 is TGTGCCAGCAACCCACGGGGGGACAGTCGTAAAGAGACCCAGTACTTC. Its protein product is CASNPRGDSRKETQYF.

The J gene is TRBJ2-5, the V gene TRBV9; D remains unclear. The CDR3 is 14 residues long. Between the trimmed V and J ends, which lost 3 bases and 2 bases, there was a span of 11 bases. Germline V gene sequence: CDR1 SGDLS, CDR2 YYNGEE. CDR3: CASSDLAGQETQYF. In nucleotides, the CDR3 is TGTGCCAGCAGCGACCTGGCAGGACAAGAGACCCAGTACTTC.

The chain uses TRBV5-1 and TRBJ2-1; weak D call: TRBD1 (5 bases). Germline lookup yields CDR1 SGHRS and CDR2 YFSETQ. CDR3 length: 15 residues. The germline V and J ends were trimmed by 5 bases and 2 bases, with 14 bases remaining between them. DNA of the CDR3: TGCGCCAGCAGACCACAGGAGCCTACCTACAATGAGCAGTTCTTC. This gives the protein CASRPQEPTYNEQFF.

This chain uses TRBV11-3 with TRBJ2-7; 7 bases line up with TRBD2. Germline CDR1 and CDR2: SGHNT and YENEEA. The V gene end was trimmed by 2 bases and the J gene end by 2 bases; junction bases not matched to a gene: 3. This CDR3 region has 14 residues. CDR3 residues: CASSLSGITYEQYF. The DNA of the CDR3 is TGTGCCAGCAGCTTAAGCGGGATTACCTACGAGCAGTACTTC.

CDR3 protein: CASSLGTGGWSTDTQYF. Written as DNA, the CDR3 is TGTGCCAGCAGCTTAGGAACAGGGGGCTGGAGCACAGATACGCAGTATTTT. The chain links TRBV13 to TRBJ2-3, with TRBD1 identical over 9 bases. V was clipped by 0 bases and J by 0 bases; unmatched bases: 4. The CDR3 runs 17 residues. CDR1 and CDR2 from the germline V gene are PRHDT and FYEKMQ (reference sequence). The entire variable domain, with the rest obtained from reference TRBV13 and TRBJ2-3, is as follows: AAGVIQSPRHLIKEKRETATLKCYPIPRHDTVYWYQQGPGQDPQFLISFYEKMQSDKGSIPDRFSAQQFSDYHSELNMSSLELGDSALYFCASSLGTGGWSTDTQYFGPGTRLTVL.

A single count supports this clone. The chain joins TRBV5-1 to TRBJ2-1; 11 bases agree with TRBD1. Germline CDR1 is SGHRS and CDR2 is YFSETQ. Unmatched junction bases numbered 10, after V lost 5 bases and J lost 9 bases. The CDR3 length is 15 residues. The CDR3 DNA reads TGCGCCAGCAGACTCCCGGGACAGGGGGAGGGTGAGCAGTTCTTC. This translates into CASRLPGQGEGEQFF.

This chain uses TRBV28 with TRBJ2-7; D unclear. Germline assignment: CDR1 MDHEN and CDR2 SYDVKM. The CDR3 totals 12 residues. V lost 5 bases and J lost 4, with 9 bases in between. The CDR3 region has the DNA TGTGCCAGCAGTCCAACAGTGTACGAGCAGTACTTC. This encodes CASSPTVYEQYF.

The chain is built from TRBV18 and TRBJ1-5; D possibly corresponds to TRBD1 (5 bases). V shed 4 bases and J shed 1 base, with 11 bases lying between them. The CDR3 runs to 15 residues. CDR1 KGHSH and CDR2 LQKENI come from the germline V gene. CDR3 sequence (DNA): TGTGCCAGCTCACGGACCCGGGACAGCAATCAGCCCCAGCATTTT. This gives the protein CASSRTRDSNQPQHF.

CDR3 DNA sequence: TGTGCCAGCAGCCCGGGACTAGCGGGAGGGAATGAGCAGTTCTTC. This codes for CASSPGLAGGNEQFF. The chain uses TRBV4-2 and TRBJ2-1; 16 bases are a match to TRBD2. The length of the CDR3 is 15 residues. V lost 4 bases and J lost 7; bases outside the gene matches: 1. The V gene's germline CDR1 is LGHNA and CDR2 YNFKEQ.

The V call is TRBV10-2, the J call TRBJ1-3; D perhaps matches TRBD1 (5 bases). Per the germline V gene, CDR1 is WSHSY and CDR2 is SAAADI. V shed 6 bases and J shed 0 bases, with 12 bases lying between them. The CDR3 extends over 15 amino acids. The CDR3 coding sequence is TGCGCCAGCAGGGGGACGGGTTTCTCTGGAAACACCATATATTTT. Its protein is CASRGTGFSGNTIYF.